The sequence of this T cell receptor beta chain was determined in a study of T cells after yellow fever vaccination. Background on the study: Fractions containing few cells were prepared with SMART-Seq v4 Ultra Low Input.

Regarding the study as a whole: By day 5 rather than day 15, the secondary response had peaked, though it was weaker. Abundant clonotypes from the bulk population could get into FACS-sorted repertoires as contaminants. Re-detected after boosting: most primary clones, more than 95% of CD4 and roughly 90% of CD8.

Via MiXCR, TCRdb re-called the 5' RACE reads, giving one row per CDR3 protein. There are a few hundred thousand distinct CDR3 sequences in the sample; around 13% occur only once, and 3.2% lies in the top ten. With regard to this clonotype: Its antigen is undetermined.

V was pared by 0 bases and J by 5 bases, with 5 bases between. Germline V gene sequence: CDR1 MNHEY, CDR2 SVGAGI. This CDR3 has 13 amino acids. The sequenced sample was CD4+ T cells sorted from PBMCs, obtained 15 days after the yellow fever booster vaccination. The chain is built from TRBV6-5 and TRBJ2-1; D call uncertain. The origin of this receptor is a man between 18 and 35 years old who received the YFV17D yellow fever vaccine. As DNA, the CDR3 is TGTGCCAGCAGTTACTCGAGGAACAATGAGCAGTTCTTC. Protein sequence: CASSYSRNNEQFF.